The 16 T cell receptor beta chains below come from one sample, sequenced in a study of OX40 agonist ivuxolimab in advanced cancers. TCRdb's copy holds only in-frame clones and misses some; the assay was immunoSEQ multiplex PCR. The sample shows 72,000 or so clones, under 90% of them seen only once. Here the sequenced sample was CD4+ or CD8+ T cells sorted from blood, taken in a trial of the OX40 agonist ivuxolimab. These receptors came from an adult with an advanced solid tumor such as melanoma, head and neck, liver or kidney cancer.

The CDR3 region is CASSLRGWASTDTQYF. DNA for the CDR3: TGTGCCAGCAGCTTAAGGGGGTGGGCTAGCACAGATACGCAGTATTTT. The chain recombines TRBV11-2 with TRBJ2-3; D may be TRBD1 (6 bases). The CDR3 has 16 amino acids. Germline values: CDR1 SGHAT, CDR2 FQNNGV. V was shortened by 2 bases and J by 0 bases, with 12 bases between the two germline ends.

The CDR3 sequence is CASSPLLARRGFF. For the CDR3, the DNA is TGTGCCAGCAGCCCTCTCCTAGCGAGAAGGGGGTTCTTC. The V call is TRBV7-9, the J call TRBJ2-1; TRBD2 might be the D (6 bases). V was trimmed by 5 bases and J by 15 bases, leaving 20 bases between them. This CDR3 comprises 13 residues. Germline lookup yields CDR1 SEHNR and CDR2 FQNEAQ (reference sequence).

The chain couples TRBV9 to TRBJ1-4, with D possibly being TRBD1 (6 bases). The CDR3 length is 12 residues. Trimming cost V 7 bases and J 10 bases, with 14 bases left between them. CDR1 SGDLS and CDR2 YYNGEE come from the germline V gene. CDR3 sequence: CASGIGGGKLFF. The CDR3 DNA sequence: TGTGCCAGCGGTATCGGGGGCGGAAAACTGTTTTTT.

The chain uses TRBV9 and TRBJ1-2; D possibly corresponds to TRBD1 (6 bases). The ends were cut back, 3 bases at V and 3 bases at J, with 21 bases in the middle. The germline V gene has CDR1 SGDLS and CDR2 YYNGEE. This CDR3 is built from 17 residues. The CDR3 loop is CASSAYSTGPPYYGYTF. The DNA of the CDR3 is TGTGCCAGCAGCGCCTATTCGACAGGACCCCCCTACTATGGCTACACCTTC.

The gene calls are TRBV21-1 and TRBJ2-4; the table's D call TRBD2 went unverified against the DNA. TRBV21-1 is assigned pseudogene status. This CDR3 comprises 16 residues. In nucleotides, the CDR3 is TGTGCCAGCAGCAAAGCAAGGAGGTTAGCCAAAAACATTCAGTACTTC. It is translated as CASSKARRLAKNIQYF.

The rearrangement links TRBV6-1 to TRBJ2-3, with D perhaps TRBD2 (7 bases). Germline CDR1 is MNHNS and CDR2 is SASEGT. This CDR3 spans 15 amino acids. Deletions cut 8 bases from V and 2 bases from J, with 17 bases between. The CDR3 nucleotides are TGTGCCAGCGAACGCGCCGGGGGGCCCACAGATACGCAGTATTTT. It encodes CASERAGGPTDTQYF.

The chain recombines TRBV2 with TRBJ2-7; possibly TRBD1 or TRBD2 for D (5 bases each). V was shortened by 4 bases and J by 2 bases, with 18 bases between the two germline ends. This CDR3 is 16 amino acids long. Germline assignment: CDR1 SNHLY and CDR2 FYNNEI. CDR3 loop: CASSVGPGPPTYEQYV. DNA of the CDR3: TGTGCCAGCAGTGTCGGGCCGGGACCACCAACCTACGAGCAGTACGTC.

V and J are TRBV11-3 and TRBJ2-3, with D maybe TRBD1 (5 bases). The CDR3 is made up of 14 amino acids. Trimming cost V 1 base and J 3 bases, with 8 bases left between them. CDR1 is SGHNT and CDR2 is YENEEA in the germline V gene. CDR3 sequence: CASSLGGATDTQYF. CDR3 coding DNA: TGTGCCAGCAGCTTAGGTGGGGCTACAGATACGCAGTATTTT.

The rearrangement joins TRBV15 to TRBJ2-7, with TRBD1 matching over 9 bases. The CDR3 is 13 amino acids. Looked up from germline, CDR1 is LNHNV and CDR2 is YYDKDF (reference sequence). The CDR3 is CASRDRASYEQYF. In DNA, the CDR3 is TGTGCTTCGAGGGACAGGGCTTCCTACGAGCAGTACTTC.

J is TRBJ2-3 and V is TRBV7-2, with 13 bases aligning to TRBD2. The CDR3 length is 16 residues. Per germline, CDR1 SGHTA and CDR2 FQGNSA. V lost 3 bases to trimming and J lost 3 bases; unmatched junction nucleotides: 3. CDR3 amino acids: CASSFGLAGATDTQYF. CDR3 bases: TGTGCCAGCAGCTTTGGACTAGCGGGAGCAACAGATACGCAGTATTTT.

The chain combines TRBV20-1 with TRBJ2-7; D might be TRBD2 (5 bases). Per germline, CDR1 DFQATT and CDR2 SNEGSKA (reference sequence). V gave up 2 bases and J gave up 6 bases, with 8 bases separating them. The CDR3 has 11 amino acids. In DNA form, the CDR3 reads TGCAGTGCTAGATCGGGATCCGAGCAGTACTTC. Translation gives CSARSGSEQYF.

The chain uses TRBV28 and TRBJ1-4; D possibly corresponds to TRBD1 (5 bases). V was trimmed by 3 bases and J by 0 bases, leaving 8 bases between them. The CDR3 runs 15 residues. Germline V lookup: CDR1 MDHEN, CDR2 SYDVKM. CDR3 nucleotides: TGTGCCAGCAGTTTGTGGGGCGCAACTAATGAAAAACTGTTTTTT. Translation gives CASSLWGATNEKLFF.

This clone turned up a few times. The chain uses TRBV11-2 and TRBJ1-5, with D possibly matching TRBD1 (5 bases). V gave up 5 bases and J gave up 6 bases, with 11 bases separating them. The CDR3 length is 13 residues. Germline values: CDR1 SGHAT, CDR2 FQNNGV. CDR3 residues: CASSKTESQPQHF. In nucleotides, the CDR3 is TGTGCCAGCAGCAAGACAGAGAGTCAGCCCCAGCATTTT.

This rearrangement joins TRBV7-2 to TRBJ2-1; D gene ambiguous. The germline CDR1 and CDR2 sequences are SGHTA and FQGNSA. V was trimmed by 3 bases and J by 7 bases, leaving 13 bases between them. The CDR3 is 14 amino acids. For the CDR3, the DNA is TGTGCCAGCAGCTTTTCAGTTAAGGTGAATGAGCAGTTCTTC. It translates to CASSFSVKVNEQFF.

The CDR3 spells CASSSETQGSGEKLFF. The DNA for the CDR3 is TGTGCCAGCAGCTCCGAGACCCAGGGATCGGGTGAAAAACTGTTTTTT. The chain carries TRBV11-2 and TRBJ1-4; D is possibly TRBD1 (5 bases). V lost 4 bases and J lost 7, with 19 bases in between. The CDR3 has 16 amino acids. CDR1 and CDR2 from the germline V gene are SGHAT and FQNNGV.

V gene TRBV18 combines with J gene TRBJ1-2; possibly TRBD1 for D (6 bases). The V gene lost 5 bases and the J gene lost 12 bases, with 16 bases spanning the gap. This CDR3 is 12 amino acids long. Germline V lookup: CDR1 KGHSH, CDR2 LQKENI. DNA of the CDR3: TGTGCCAGCTCATCGAGTCGGGACAAGAACACCTTC. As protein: CASSSSRDKNTF.